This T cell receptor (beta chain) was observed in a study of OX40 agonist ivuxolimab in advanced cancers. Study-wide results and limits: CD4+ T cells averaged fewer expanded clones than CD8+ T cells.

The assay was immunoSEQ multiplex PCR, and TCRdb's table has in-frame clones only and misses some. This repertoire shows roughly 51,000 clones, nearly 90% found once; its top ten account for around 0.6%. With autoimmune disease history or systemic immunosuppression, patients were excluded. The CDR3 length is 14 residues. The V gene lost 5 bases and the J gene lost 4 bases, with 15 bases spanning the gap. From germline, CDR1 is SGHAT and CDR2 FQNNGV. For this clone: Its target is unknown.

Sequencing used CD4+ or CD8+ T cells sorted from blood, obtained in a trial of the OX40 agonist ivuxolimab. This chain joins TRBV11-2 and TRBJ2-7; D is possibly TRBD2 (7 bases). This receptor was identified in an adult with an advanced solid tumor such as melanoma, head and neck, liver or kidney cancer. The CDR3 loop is CASSPVGGQYEQYF. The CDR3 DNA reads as TGTGCCAGCAGCCCGGTGGGGGGGCAATACGAGCAGTACTTC.